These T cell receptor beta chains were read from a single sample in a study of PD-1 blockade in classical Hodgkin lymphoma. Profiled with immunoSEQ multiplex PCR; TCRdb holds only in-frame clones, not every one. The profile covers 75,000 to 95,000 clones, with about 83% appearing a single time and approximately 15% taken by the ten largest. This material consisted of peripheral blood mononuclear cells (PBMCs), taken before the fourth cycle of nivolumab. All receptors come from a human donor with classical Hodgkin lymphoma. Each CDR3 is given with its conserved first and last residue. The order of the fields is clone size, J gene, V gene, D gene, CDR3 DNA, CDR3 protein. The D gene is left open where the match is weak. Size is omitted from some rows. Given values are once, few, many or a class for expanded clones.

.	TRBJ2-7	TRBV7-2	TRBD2	TGTGCCAGCAGCTTAGCAGGGACTAGTCTAGGGCAGTACTTC	CASSLAGTSLGQYF
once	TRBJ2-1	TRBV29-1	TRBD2	TGCAGCGTCGCTAGCCGGACTAGCGGCTCCTACAATGAGCAGTTCTTC	CSVASRTSGSYNEQFF
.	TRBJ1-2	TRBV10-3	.	TGTGCCATCAGTGTCGACGGGGGTGGCTACACCTTC	CAISVDGGGYTF
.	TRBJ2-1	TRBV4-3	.	TGCGCCAGCAGCCAAGTGCGGGCCTCGGGGCAGTTCTTC	CASSQVRASGQFF
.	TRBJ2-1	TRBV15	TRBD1	TGTGCCACCAGCTGGACAGGGGGCAACAATGAGCAGTTCTTC	CATSWTGGNNEQFF
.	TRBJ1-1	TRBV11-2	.	TGTGCCAGCAGCCCAGCGTACACTGAAGCTTTCTTT	CASSPAYTEAFF
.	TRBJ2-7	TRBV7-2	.	TGTGCCAGCAGCTTAGATCAAGGCCGGACAGTCTACGAGCAGTACTTC	CASSLDQGRTVYEQYF
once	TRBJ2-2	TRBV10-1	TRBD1	TGCGCCTCGGGGACAGCGAACACCGGGGAGCTGTTTTTT	CASGTANTGELFF
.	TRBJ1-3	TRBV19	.	TGTGCCAGTAGTAGTGGCTCGGTGCTCTCTGGAAACACCATATATTTT	CASSSGSVLSGNTIYF
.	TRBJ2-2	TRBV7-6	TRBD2	TGTGCCAGCAGCTTAGCGGCGGGAGCCTACGGGGAGCTGTTTTTT	CASSLAAGAYGELFF
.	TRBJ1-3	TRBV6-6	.	TGTGCCAGCAGCCGACCTGGAAACACCATATATTTT	CASSRPGNTIYF
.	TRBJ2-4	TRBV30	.	TGTGCCTGGAGTGTACAACTGGGTAATTCTAACATTCAGTACTTC	CAWSVQLGNSNIQYF
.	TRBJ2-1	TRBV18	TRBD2	TGTGCCAGCTCACCACCTAGCGGGAGCTACAATGAGCAGTTCTTC	CASSPPSGSYNEQFF
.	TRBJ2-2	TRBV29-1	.	TGCAGCGCCACGACAGGATACACCGGGGAGCTGTTTTTT	CSATTGYTGELFF
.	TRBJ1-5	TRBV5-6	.	TGTGCCAGCAGCCCAGGGTTCGGGAATCAGCCCCAGCATTTT	CASSPGFGNQPQHF
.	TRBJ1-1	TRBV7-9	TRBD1	TGTGCCAGCAGCTGGCCTCCGGGACAGGGGAACACTGAAGCTTTCTTT	CASSWPPGQGNTEAFF
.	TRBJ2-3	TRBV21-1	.	TGTGCCAGCAGCAAAGCTCACAGGACTAGCGGGAGGAGGGTCAGTCGCACAGATACGCAGTATTTT	CASSKAHRTSGRRVSRTDTQYF
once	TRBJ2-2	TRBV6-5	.	TGTGCCAGCAGCCCCCCCGACAGACCCGGGGAGCTGTTTTTT	CASSPPDRPGELFF
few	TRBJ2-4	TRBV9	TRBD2	TGTGCCAGCATCGATCCTTATAGCGGGGAGTGTTTGGGCCTAGCCAAAAACATTCAGTACTTC	CASIDPYSGECLGLAKNIQYF
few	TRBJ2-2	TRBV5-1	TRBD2	TGCGCCAGCAGCTCCGGACTAGCGGGAGGCACCGGGGAGCTGTTTTTT	CASSSGLAGGTGELFF
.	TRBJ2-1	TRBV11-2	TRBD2	TGTGCCAGCAGCCCCGGGGGAGCGGGAGACCCCTCCTACAATGAGCAGTTCTTC	CASSPGGAGDPSYNEQFF
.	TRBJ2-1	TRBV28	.	TGTGCCAGCAGTTTAGGGCCAGGGGAGAATGAGCAGTTCTTC	CASSLGPGENEQFF
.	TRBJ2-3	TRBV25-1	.	TGTGCCAGCAGTGATGGCGGGGTTACGCAGTATTTT	CASSDGGVTQYF
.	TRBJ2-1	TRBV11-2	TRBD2	TGTGCCAGCAGCTTAGGAGCGGGGGGCAACAATGAGCAGTTCTTC	CASSLGAGGNNEQFF
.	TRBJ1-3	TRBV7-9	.	TGTGCCAGCAGCTTAGTGGTCCTTACAGGGTCTGGAAACACCATATATTTT	CASSLVVLTGSGNTIYF
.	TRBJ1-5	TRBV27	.	TGTGCCAGCAGCCGGAGGGATCAGCCCCAGCATTTT	CASSRRDQPQHF
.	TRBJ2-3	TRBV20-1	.	TGCAGTGCTTCCAGAACAGATACGCAGTATTTT	CSASRTDTQYF
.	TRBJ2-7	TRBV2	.	TGTGCCAGCAGTGAAGCGTACTCCCTGGGGGAAGAGCAGTACTTC	CASSEAYSLGEEQYF
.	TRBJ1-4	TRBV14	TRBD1	TGTGCCAGCAGCCGTCAGGGGGCAGGGGAAAAACTGTTTTTT	CASSRQGAGEKLFF
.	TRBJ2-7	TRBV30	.	TGTGCCTGGAGTAGTGGGGGGTACGAGCAGTACTTC	CAWSSGGYEQYF
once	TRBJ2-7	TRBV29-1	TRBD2	TGCAGCGTTACGGGGACTAGCGGCGCCTACGAGCAGTACTTC	CSVTGTSGAYEQYF
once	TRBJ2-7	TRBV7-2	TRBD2	TGTGCCAGCAGCTTACCTCTAGCGGGAGGAGGCGAGCAGTACTTC	CASSLPLAGGGEQYF
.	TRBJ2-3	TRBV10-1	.	TGCGCCAGCAGTACGCTACTGCGGGGACCTCTTAGGGCAGATACGCAGTATTTT	CASSTLLRGPLRADTQYF
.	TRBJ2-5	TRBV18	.	TGTGCCAGCTCACCCCTGCGGGACCTCCGGGAGACCCAGTACTTC	CASSPLRDLRETQYF
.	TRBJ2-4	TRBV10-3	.	TGTGCCATCGCGGCCTCCGTGGACGGTAAAAACATTCAGTACTTC	CAIAASVDGKNIQYF
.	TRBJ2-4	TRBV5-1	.	TGCGCCAGCAGCCCGGGGACTTCAGGGGCCGAACTAGCCAAAAACATTCAGTACTTC	CASSPGTSGAELAKNIQYF
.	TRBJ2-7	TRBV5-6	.	TGTGCCAGCAGCTCAGCCTACTCCTACGAGCAGTACTTC	CASSSAYSYEQYF
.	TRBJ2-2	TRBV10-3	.	TGTGCCATCAGTGTGGGCGCAGTCGGGGCCGGGGAGCTGTTTTTT	CAISVGAVGAGELFF
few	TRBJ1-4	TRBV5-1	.	TGCGCCAGCAGCCCTGGGACGGTTAATGAAAAACTGTTTTTT	CASSPGTVNEKLFF
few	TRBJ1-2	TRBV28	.	TGTGCCAGCAGTTTTGGGCCGCCGCGCTATGGCTACACCTTC	CASSFGPPRYGYTF
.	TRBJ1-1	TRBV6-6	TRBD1	TGTGCCACCACCGGGACAGGGGGCAAAGGTGAAGCTTTCTTT	CATTGTGGKGEAFF